In its sample, the clone carrying this T cell receptor (beta chain) was seen a few times. Its target is not known. The investigators reverse transcribed all of the isolated RNA, so they sequenced expressed TCRB transcripts. Only in-frame clones appear in the TCRdb table, and some are missing; sequencing was by immunoSEQ multiplex PCR. In the table there are about 340,000 clones, roughly 13% of which are singletons. The data derive from a study of beta chain features in type 1 diabetes. Study-wide results and limits: There was a moderate but significant shortening of TCRB CDR3s in all four CD4+ subsets of Type 1 diabetes patients. The study left unresolved whether HLA type influences TCRB rearrangement.

Germline V gene sequence: CDR1 GTSNPN, CDR2 SVGIG (reference sequence). CDR3 length: 15 residues. V lost 5 bases, J lost 7 bases, and 14 bases stayed unmatched. The J gene is TRBJ2-1, the V gene TRBV30; TRBD2 aligns across 7 bases. Material for sequencing was naive CD4+ T cells from blood. The source is a woman aged 18-29 years with type 1 diabetes. CDR3 sequence: CAWETSYSLGNEQFF. DNA for the CDR3: TGTGCCTGGGAGACTAGCTACTCACTTGGGAATGAGCAGTTCTTC.